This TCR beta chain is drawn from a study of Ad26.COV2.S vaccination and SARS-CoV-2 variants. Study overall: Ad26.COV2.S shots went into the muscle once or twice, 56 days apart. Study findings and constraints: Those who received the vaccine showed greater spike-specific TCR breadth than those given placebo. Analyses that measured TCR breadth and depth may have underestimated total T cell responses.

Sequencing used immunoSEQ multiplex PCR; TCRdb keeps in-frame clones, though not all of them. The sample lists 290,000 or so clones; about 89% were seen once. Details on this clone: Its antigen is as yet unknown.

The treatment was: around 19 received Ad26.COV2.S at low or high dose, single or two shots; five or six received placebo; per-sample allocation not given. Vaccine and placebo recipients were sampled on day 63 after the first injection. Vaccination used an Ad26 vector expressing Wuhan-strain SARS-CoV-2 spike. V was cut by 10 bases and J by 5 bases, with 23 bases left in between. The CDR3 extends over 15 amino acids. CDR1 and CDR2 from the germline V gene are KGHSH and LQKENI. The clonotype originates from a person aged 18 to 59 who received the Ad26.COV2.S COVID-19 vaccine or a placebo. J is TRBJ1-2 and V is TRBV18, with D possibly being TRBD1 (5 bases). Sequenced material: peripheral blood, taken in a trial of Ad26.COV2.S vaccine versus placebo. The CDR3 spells CATSIGDPPGYGYTF. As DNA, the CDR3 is TGTGCCACATCCATCGGGGACCCCCCGGGGTATGGCTACACCTTC.